This T cell receptor beta chain was captured in a study of identical twins. This clonotype came up a few times. This CDR3 has 16 residues. Trimming at V came to 5 bases and at J to 0 bases, leaving 9 bases not matched to a gene. One entry per CDR3 protein, called by TCRdb with MiXCR from the 5' RACE reads. In the table there are about 790,000 distinct CDR3 sequences, around a sixth of which are singletons. The sample also formed part of further work on T cells expressing NK-cell markers.

Input material: PBMCs. This receptor was identified in a woman under 30 in good health. The chain combines TRBV12-3 or TRBV12-4 with TRBJ1-1, with 7 bases aligning to TRBD1. The CDR3 DNA is TGTGCCAGCAGTCCGCGACAGGGTTGGGTGAACACTGAAGCTTTCTTT. Its translation is CASSPRQGWVNTEAFF.